A single sample is the source of the 19 T cell receptor beta chains below, sequenced in a study of CD8 T cells in ankylosing spondylitis. Each CDR3 protein is one row after TCRdb ran MiXCR on the 5' RACE reads. The sample includes 250,000 to 400,000 distinct CDR3 sequences, approximately 10% of them seen just once. The sequencing sample was made of blood, either unsorted or a sorted T cell fraction (not recorded which). The receptors derive from a female donor with ankylosing spondylitis or in good health (not recorded which).

This clonotype was observed many times. V is TRBV13 and J is TRBJ2-7, with a tentative D call TRBD2 (6 bases). The length of the CDR3 is 14 residues. Per the germline V gene, CDR1 is PRHDT and CDR2 is FYEKMQ (reference sequence). Between the trimmed V and J ends, which lost 6 bases and 2 bases, there was a span of 14 bases. The CDR3 sequence: CASRTRGQAYEQYF. In DNA form, the CDR3 reads TGTGCCAGCAGGACTAGGGGCCAAGCCTACGAGCAGTACTTC.

In its sample, this clonotype was seen many times. The chain recombines TRBV9 with TRBJ1-6; no reliable D call. The CDR3 totals 14 residues. The germline V and J ends were trimmed by 3 bases and 5 bases, with 9 bases remaining between them. Germline lookup yields CDR1 SGDLS and CDR2 YYNGEE. The DNA for the CDR3 is TGTGCCAGCAGCGAGGGAACCCATAATTCACCCCTCCACTTT. Amino acids: CASSEGTHNSPLHF.

This clonotype was detected ten times or more. V gene TRBV10-3 combines with J gene TRBJ1-2; 7 positions match TRBD1. V was clipped by 9 bases and J by 2 bases; unmatched bases: 6. This CDR3 is 13 amino acids long. Germline V gene lookup returns CDR1 ENHRY and CDR2 SYGVKD. The CDR3 here is CAIGTENNYGYTF. The CDR3 DNA is TGTGCCATTGGGACAGAAAACAACTATGGCTACACCTTC.

This clonotype has ten or more counts. The chain combines TRBV12-3 or TRBV12-4 with TRBJ2-7; no clear D. V was pared by 3 bases and J by 3 bases, with 9 bases between. The CDR3 loop spans 13 amino acids. This CDR3 is CASSFGGYYEQYF. The CDR3 DNA reads as TGTGCCAGCAGTTTTGGCGGATACTACGAGCAGTACTTC.

There are many counts of this clonotype. J is TRBJ2-7 and V is TRBV12-3 or TRBV12-4; D is undetermined. Trimming cost V 3 bases and J 2 bases, with 11 bases left between them. The length of the CDR3 is 14 residues. Here the CDR3 DNA reads TGTGCCAGCAGTTTCTGGGGAAGGACCTACGAGCAGTACTTC. Its protein product is CASSFWGRTYEQYF.

The chain recombines TRBV5-1 with TRBJ2-2; 7 nucleotides line up with TRBD2. The CDR3 has 16 amino acids. V lost 0 bases, J lost 5 bases, and 7 bases stayed unmatched. Looked up from germline, CDR1 is SGHRS and CDR2 is YFSETQ. The CDR3 loop is CASSLVAGVSTGELFF. As DNA, the CDR3 is TGCGCCAGCAGCTTGGTTGCGGGGGTCTCAACCGGGGAGCTGTTTTTT. Full variable domain (remainder filled in from reference TRBV5-1 and TRBJ2-2): KAGVTQTPRYLIKTRGQQVTLSCSPISGHRSVSWYQQTPGQGLQFLFEYFSETQRNKGNFPGRFSGRQFSNSRSEMNVSTLELGDSALYLCASSLVAGVSTGELFFGEGSRLTVL.

This clonotype has more than one count but fewer than ten. This chain connects TRBV5-1 to TRBJ2-3; 8 nucleotides match TRBD1. The V gene's germline CDR1 is SGHRS and CDR2 YFSETQ. The CDR3 is 15 amino acids. Trimming took 3 bases from V and 3 from J; bases not matched to a gene: 6. The CDR3 reads CASSSGQEETDTQYF. DNA for the CDR3: TGCGCCAGCAGCTCGGGACAGGAAGAAACAGATACGCAGTATTTT.

This rearrangement joins TRBV20-1 to TRBJ2-5; D uncertain. The CDR3 is made up of 11 amino acids. Between the trimmed V and J ends, which lost 6 bases and 4 bases, there was a span of 9 bases. CDR1 is DFQATT, CDR2 SNEGSKA, per germline (reference sequence). The CDR3 DNA reads as TGCAGTGCCGACCCACCAGAGACCCAGTACTTC. Its protein is CSADPPETQYF.

The chain recombines TRBV12-3 or TRBV12-4 with TRBJ1-2; D is unresolved. With 2 bases removed from V and 5 bases from J, the gap between germline ends came to 12 bases. CDR3 length: 14 amino acids. The CDR3 bases are TGTGCCAGCAGTTTATCCGGATTAAGTTATGGCTACACCTTC. Residues: CASSLSGLSYGYTF.

This clonotype was detected many times. V and J are TRBV28 and TRBJ2-1; no firm D call. Trimming pared 7 bases from V and 0 bases from J, leaving 13 bases between. CDR1 and CDR2 from the germline V gene are MDHEN and SYDVKM. The CDR3 runs to 15 residues. CDR3 bases: TGTGCCAGCACTCCGAAGGAGTTCTCCTACAATGAGCAGTTCTTC. Protein product: CASTPKEFSYNEQFF. Full variable domain (remainder filled in from reference TRBV28 and TRBJ2-1): DVKVTQSSRYLVKRTGEKVFLECVQDMDHENMFWYRQDPGLGLRLIYFSYDVKMKEKGDIPEGYSVSREKKERFSLILESASTNQTSMYLCASTPKEFSYNEQFFGPGTRLTVL.

This clonotype occurred many times. This sequence joins TRBV28 and TRBJ2-7; 8 bases map to TRBD2. V shed 6 bases, J shed 2 bases, and the junction held 6 bases outside the gene matches. This CDR3 is built from 14 residues. Germline values: CDR1 MDHEN, CDR2 SYDVKM. The CDR3 here is CASRPAGAAYEQYF. In DNA form, the CDR3 reads TGTGCCAGCAGGCCAGCGGGGGCCGCCTACGAGCAGTACTTC.

The chain combines TRBV11-3 with TRBJ2-5, with D maybe TRBD2 (6 bases). The CDR3 extends over 15 amino acids. Germline V CDR1 and CDR2: SGHNT, YENEEA. The V and J ends lost 3 bases and 6 bases respectively, with 17 bases between them. In DNA form, the CDR3 reads TGTGCCAGCAGCTTCGATCGGGGGATGGACCAGACCCAGTACTTC. Amino acid sequence: CASSFDRGMDQTQYF. Full variable domain (missing parts from reference TRBV11-3 and TRBJ2-5): EAGVVQSPRYKIIEKKQPVAFWCNPISGHNTLYWYLQNLGQGPELLIRYENEEAVDDSQLPKDRFSAERLKGVDSTLKIQPAELGDSAVYLCASSFDRGMDQTQYFGPGTRLLVL.

This clonotype was seen ten or more times. This chain links TRBV28 with TRBJ2-3; TRBD1 agrees at 7 bases. Germline lookup yields CDR1 MDHEN and CDR2 SYDVKM. CDR3 length: 17 amino acids. Unmatched junction bases numbered 13, after V lost 3 bases and J lost 4 bases. DNA for the CDR3: TGTGCCAGCAGTTTTTGGGACAGTGGGGTTAGTGCAGATACGCAGTATTTT. Its translation: CASSFWDSGVSADTQYF. The entire variable domain, with the rest obtained from reference TRBV28 and TRBJ2-3, is as follows: DVKVTQSSRYLVKRTGEKVFLECVQDMDHENMFWYRQDPGLGLRLIYFSYDVKMKEKGDIPEGYSVSREKKERFSLILESASTNQTSMYLCASSFWDSGVSADTQYFGPGTRLTVL.

This sequence joins TRBV12-3 or TRBV12-4 and TRBJ2-7; D tentatively reads TRBD1 or TRBD2 (5 bases each). The CDR3 is 14 amino acids. V shed 6 bases and J shed 6 bases, with 18 bases lying between them. The CDR3 DNA follows: TGTGCCAGCAGACGAGCCGGGACCCCCATCGAGCAGTACTTC. Translating it yields CASRRAGTPIEQYF.

Of note for this clonotype: Possible read error: a much larger clone is one base away. The chain recombines TRBV28 with TRBJ2-7, with 10 bases lining up with TRBD2. The CDR3 extends over 15 amino acids. CDR1 MDHEN and CDR2 SYDVKM come from the germline V gene. After removal of 8 bases from V and 3 bases from J, the junction contained 10 bases not matched to a gene. CDR3 region: CASGPQLAGHYEQYF. The DNA of the CDR3 is TGTGCCAGCGGCCCGCAACTAGCGGGGCACTACGAGCAGTACTTC.

This clonotype was counted a few times. The V and J genes are TRBV20-1 and TRBJ2-1; TRBD2 matches at 9 bases. The CDR3 spans 14 residues. With V trimmed by 0 bases and J by 9 bases, 6 bases remained unmatched. CDR1 and CDR2 (germline): DFQATT, SNEGSKA (reference sequence). The chain's CDR3 is CSARDPGLAFEQFF. CDR3 bases: TGCAGTGCTAGAGATCCGGGACTAGCATTTGAGCAGTTCTTC.

This clonotype was counted between two and nine times. The chain employs TRBV20-1 and TRBJ1-1, with 9 bases fitting TRBD1. The V gene end was trimmed by 3 bases and the J gene end by 8 bases; junction bases not matched to a gene: 10. The germline CDR1 and CDR2 sequences are DFQATT and SNEGSKA (reference sequence). The CDR3 consists of 14 residues. The CDR3 sequence is CSASVSEDRGEAFF. CDR3 nucleotides: TGCAGTGCTAGCGTCTCCGAAGACAGGGGGGAAGCTTTCTTT.

Many counts were recorded for this clonotype. This chain uses TRBV12-3 or TRBV12-4 with TRBJ1-6, with D possibly TRBD1 on 6 matching bases. Trimming cost V 7 bases and J 4 bases, with 11 bases left between them. This CDR3 region has 14 residues. The CDR3 coding sequence is TGTGCCAGCAACGTGGGGGCTTATAATTCACCCCTCCACTTT. It translates to CASNVGAYNSPLHF.

The gene calls are TRBV20-1 and TRBJ2-7; 7 bases are a match to TRBD1. Trimming removed 6 bases from V and 9 bases from J; junction bases left unmatched: 14. Germline CDR1 DFQATT, CDR2 SNEGSKA (reference sequence). The CDR3 length is 13 residues. The CDR3 here is CSAPTGLGDGQYF. CDR3 sequence (DNA): TGCAGTGCCCCGACAGGGTTAGGAGACGGGCAGTACTTC.